This TCR beta chain was captured by sequencing in a study of vaccination effects on CD4 cells after COVID-19. On the study more broadly: Every well got fewer than 2.5 million PBMC, which were grown with 10 IU/ml IL-2 and around 10 ug/ml peptides.

Following culture for nine to ten days, CD4+ T cells were isolated. SARS-CoV-2 infected the person between March and December 2020, as confirmed by PCR. Every participant took two doses of the BNT162b2 or mRNA-1273 vaccine. The CDR3 consists of 16 residues. Germline-derived CDR1 and CDR2 are SGHAT and FQNNGV. The ends were cut back, 7 bases at V and 0 bases at J, with 19 bases in the middle. Sequenced by immunoSEQ multiplex PCR; TCRdb stores in-frame clones only, minus some. Among approximately 30,000 clones listed, roughly four fifths were seen once. As to this clone: Its antigen is undetermined.

Sequenced material: CD4+ T cells from PBMCs cultured without peptide, taken after COVID-19 vaccination. The V and J genes are TRBV11-2 and TRBJ2-7; D ambiguous. This TCR was sampled from a human donor who had a prior SARS-CoV-2 infection. The CDR3 here is CASILTSSWSSYEQYF. As DNA, the CDR3 is TGTGCCAGCATCCTAACATCCAGTTGGAGCTCCTACGAGCAGTACTTC.